The next 28 T cell receptor beta chains were all read from a single sample in a study of T cell responses to AZD1222 COVID-19 vaccine. Measured with immunoSEQ multiplex PCR; TCRdb has only the in-frame clones, and not every one. The data show about 100,000 clones, around nine tenths seen once. The sequencing here drew on peripheral blood, taken on day 0 of AZD1222 vaccination. The source of these receptors is an adult in good health.

The chain combines TRBV10-3 with TRBJ1-1; D gene uncertain. Looked up from germline, CDR1 is ENHRY and CDR2 is SYGVKD. The V end was cut by 8 bases, the J end by 0 bases, with 7 bases between. This CDR3 has 12 amino acids. The CDR3 here is CAIRTVNTEAFF. In DNA form, the CDR3 reads TGTGCCATCCGGACGGTGAACACTGAAGCTTTCTTT.

Here the CDR3 reads CASSLMTGGSYNSPLHF. CDR3 nucleotide sequence: TGTGCCAGCAGTTTGATGACAGGAGGCTCCTATAATTCACCCCTCCACTTT. The J gene is TRBJ1-6, the V gene TRBV27, with D tentatively TRBD1 (6 bases). Per germline, CDR1 MNHEY and CDR2 SMNVEV (reference sequence). This CDR3 region has 17 residues. V was clipped by 3 bases and J by 0 bases, with 12 bases between them.

This rearrangement joins TRBV28 to TRBJ2-1, with TRBD2 as a possible D gene (6 bases). Trimming cost V 3 bases and J 5 bases, with 14 bases left between them. CDR3 length: 15 amino acids. CDR1 is MDHEN and CDR2 is SYDVKM in the germline V gene. The DNA of the CDR3 is TGTGCCAGCAGTTTCGGATTAGCGGAGAACAATGAGCAGTTCTTC. Protein sequence: CASSFGLAENNEQFF.

V gene TRBV5-4 combines with J gene TRBJ2-1, with 10 bases identical to TRBD2. Germline CDR1 reads SGHNT; CDR2 reads YYREEE (reference sequence). V was clipped by 3 bases and J by 7 bases; unmatched bases: 13. The CDR3 sequence is 17 residues long. CDR3 coding DNA: TGTGCCAGCAGCTCCCAGCGGGAGGGCGCTACAATGAATGAGCAGTTCTTC. Translated: CASSSQREGATMNEQFF.

The chain links TRBV19 to TRBJ1-5, with D perhaps TRBD1 (6 bases). The ends were cut back, 6 bases at V and 7 bases at J, with 10 bases in the middle. Looked up from germline, CDR1 is LNHDA and CDR2 is SQIVND (reference sequence). The CDR3 has 12 amino acids. The CDR3 DNA is TGTGCCAGTAGACACAGGGAACAGCCCCAGCATTTT. It is translated as CASRHREQPQHF.

This clone was counted once. The chain recombines TRBV19 with TRBJ1-5, with D unresolved. Germline lookup yields CDR1 LNHDA and CDR2 SQIVND (reference sequence). Between the trimmed V and J ends, which lost 6 bases and 6 bases, there was a span of 18 bases. CDR3 length: 15 residues. The CDR3 nucleotides are TGTGCCAGTAGCCCACTCCCCCTCAGTCTTCAGCCCCAGCATTTT. Protein sequence: CASSPLPLSLQPQHF.

The V gene is TRBV27, the J gene TRBJ1-2, with 7 bases matching TRBD1. After removal of 7 bases from V and 4 bases from J, the junction contained 6 bases not matched to a gene. The germline gives CDR1 MNHEY, CDR2 SMNVEV (reference sequence). The CDR3 extends over 13 amino acids. The CDR3 sequence: CASKGQATYGYTF. DNA of the CDR3: TGTGCCAGCAAAGGACAGGCGACCTATGGCTACACCTTC.

As concerns this clone: The junction does not match germline at one end; this may be a read error. The V call is TRBV7-7, the J call TRBJ1-1; D unclear. The CDR3 has 13 amino acids. Germline V gene sequence: CDR1 SSHAT, CDR2 FNYEAQ (reference sequence). In DNA form, the CDR3 reads TGTGCTAGCAGTGAGGGCGGGAACACTGAAGCTTTCTTT. Its protein product is CASSEGGNTEAFF.

This chain connects TRBV19 to TRBJ1-1; TRBD1 aligns across 12 bases. The germline V gene has CDR1 LNHDA and CDR2 SQIVND (reference sequence). CDR3 size: 15 residues. Trimming removed 6 bases from V and 1 base from J; junction bases left unmatched: 3. CDR3 amino acids: CASRGTGGWNTEAFF. The DNA for the CDR3 is TGTGCCAGTAGGGGGACAGGGGGCTGGAACACTGAAGCTTTCTTT.

V usage is TRBV19 and J usage is TRBJ1-4; D not resolved. Germline CDR1 reads LNHDA; CDR2 reads SQIVND (reference sequence). With 1 base removed from V and 7 bases from J, the gap between germline ends came to 10 bases. The CDR3 is 14 amino acids. CDR3 loop: CASSIGQAGEKLFF. The DNA for the CDR3 is TGTGCCAGTAGTATAGGACAAGCAGGTGAAAAACTGTTTTTT.

The chain joins TRBV19 to TRBJ1-1; D not resolved. The germline V and J ends were trimmed by 4 bases and 1 base, with 10 bases remaining between them. This CDR3 has 14 residues. CDR1 is LNHDA and CDR2 is SQIVND in the germline V gene (reference sequence). The CDR3 nucleotides are TGTGCCAGTAGTAGGCCGGATGGGAACACTGAAGCTTTCTTT. Translating gives CASSRPDGNTEAFF.

This clone showed up just once. The J gene is TRBJ2-7, the V gene TRBV27; D is perhaps TRBD1 or TRBD2 (6 bases each). With 5 bases removed from V and 4 bases from J, the gap between germline ends came to 15 bases. The CDR3 is made up of 14 amino acids. CDR1 is MNHEY, CDR2 SMNVEV, per germline (reference sequence). The CDR3 region is CASSVGAGKYEQYF. DNA for the CDR3: TGTGCCAGCAGTGTGGGGGCGGGAAAGTACGAGCAGTACTTC.

The V call is TRBV5-5, the J call TRBJ1-1; no definite D call. The V gene lost 1 base and the J gene lost 1 base, with 5 bases spanning the gap. The CDR3 extends over 13 amino acids. From germline, CDR1 is SGHKS and CDR2 YYEKEE (reference sequence). The CDR3 DNA reads as TGTGCCAGCAGCTTGTTTGGGAACACTGAAGCTTTCTTT. This codes for CASSLFGNTEAFF.

The J gene is TRBJ2-3, the V gene TRBV6-5; TRBD2 might be the D (6 bases). V dropped 4 bases and J dropped 2 bases, with 16 bases sitting between them. Germline values: CDR1 MNHEY, CDR2 SVGAGI. This CDR3 spans 16 amino acids. The CDR3 protein is CASSFGGEMTTDTQYF. The CDR3 DNA reads as TGTGCCAGCAGTTTCGGAGGGGAAATGACCACAGATACGCAGTATTTT.

The chain has TRBV28 and TRBJ1-4, with 7 nucleotides matching TRBD1. The length of the CDR3 is 14 residues. Trimming at V came to 3 bases and at J to 8 bases, leaving 6 bases not matched to a gene. Germline CDR1 reads MDHEN; CDR2 reads SYDVKM. The CDR3 nucleotides are TGTGCCAGCAGTTTGACAGGGATTGGGGAAAAACTGTTTTTT. It is translated as CASSLTGIGEKLFF.

The genes are TRBV10-2 and TRBJ2-7; 7 positions agree with TRBD1. Per germline, CDR1 WSHSY and CDR2 SAAADI. Germline trimming cut 0 bases from V and 9 bases from J; bases unmatched to any gene: 8. The CDR3 runs 14 residues. The CDR3 loop reads CASSESDRGQGQYF. The CDR3 DNA reads as TGCGCCAGCAGTGAGTCGGATAGGGGGCAGGGGCAGTACTTC.

J is TRBJ1-1 and V is TRBV28; 7 nucleotides agree with TRBD1. V was clipped by 7 bases and J by 1 base; unmatched bases: 12. This CDR3 has 16 residues. Germline values: CDR1 MDHEN, CDR2 SYDVKM. CDR3 sequence: CASNYPRDRANTEAFF. For the CDR3, the DNA is TGTGCCAGCAATTACCCCCGTGACAGGGCGAACACTGAAGCTTTCTTT.

This clone was counted once. This chain connects TRBV7-6 to TRBJ1-2; TRBD1 is a possible D gene (5 bases). From germline, CDR1 is SGHVS and CDR2 FNYEAQ. The CDR3 consists of 14 residues. Trimming took off 1 base at V and 4 bases at J, with 10 bases between the two ends. The CDR3 nucleotides are TGTGCCAGCAGCTTAGATGGGGGGGTCTATGGCTACACCTTC. Its translation: CASSLDGGVYGYTF.

This sequence joins TRBV5-1 and TRBJ1-5, with 7 bases aligning to TRBD1. The CDR3 length is 14 residues. J was trimmed by 5 bases and V by 4 bases; bases with no gene match: 6. CDR1 is SGHRS, CDR2 YFSETQ, per germline. The CDR3 region has the DNA TGCGCCAGCAGCCCCCAGGGGGTGGATCAGCCCCAGCATTTT. Translating it yields CASSPQGVDQPQHF.

V and J are TRBV25-1 and TRBJ1-2, with a weak D call TRBD1 (6 bases). This CDR3 spans 15 amino acids. The germline V gene has CDR1 MGHDK and CDR2 SYGVNS. Trimming removed 2 bases from V and 0 bases from J, with 10 bases in between. In DNA, the CDR3 is TGTGCCAGCAGTGAAGACAGGATTCCTAACTATGGCTACACCTTC. It codes for CASSEDRIPNYGYTF.

This chain joins TRBV11-3 and TRBJ2-5, with 8 bases identical to TRBD1. The V segment lost 4 bases and the J segment 2 bases; nucleotides outside the gene matches: 3. CDR3 length: 14 residues. Germline V gives CDR1 SGHNT, CDR2 YENEEA. CDR3: CASSSQGAQETQYF. The CDR3 bases are TGTGCCAGCAGCTCGCAGGGGGCTCAAGAGACCCAGTACTTC.

This chain links TRBV28 with TRBJ2-1; 14 bases agree with TRBD2. Trimming removed 5 bases from V and 8 bases from J; junction bases left unmatched: 8. Germline V gives CDR1 MDHEN, CDR2 SYDVKM. The length of the CDR3 is 16 residues. DNA for the CDR3: TGTGCCAGCAGTCATGGGACTAGCGGGAGATTCTATGAGCAGTTCTTC. This codes for CASSHGTSGRFYEQFF.

This clone has a single count. The chain is built from TRBV25-1 and TRBJ2-7; weak D call: TRBD2 (6 bases). The V end was cut by 3 bases, the J end by 6 bases, with 18 bases between. The CDR3 contains 15 residues. Germline loops: CDR1 MGHDK, CDR2 SYGVNS. Here the CDR3 reads CASSDAGLHTGEQYF. CDR3 bases: TGTGCCAGCAGTGATGCGGGACTTCATACGGGCGAGCAGTACTTC.

J is TRBJ2-6 and V is TRBV18; D is uncertain. The V gene's germline CDR1 is KGHSH and CDR2 LQKENI. The CDR3 consists of 14 residues. Trimming stripped 3 bases from V and 1 base from J, with 4 bases between. CDR3 DNA: TGTGCCAGCTCACCGCCTTCTGGGGCCAACGTCCTGACTTTC. It yields the protein CASSPPSGANVLTF.

The chain employs TRBV24-1 and TRBJ2-1; TRBD1 is a possible D gene (5 bases). CDR3 length: 15 residues. V dropped 1 base and J dropped 6 bases, with 12 bases sitting between them. Germline V gene data show CDR1 as KGHDR and CDR2 as SFDVKD. This CDR3 reads CATSDFPTRGNEQFF. Written as DNA, the CDR3 is TGTGCCACCAGTGATTTCCCGACAAGGGGCAATGAGCAGTTCTTC.

This chain joins TRBV28 and TRBJ2-1, with TRBD1 as a possible D gene (5 bases). The CDR3 contains 14 residues. V was shortened by 7 bases and J by 0 bases, with 10 bases between the two germline ends. CDR1 is MDHEN and CDR2 is SYDVKM in the germline V gene. This CDR3 is CASTGPSSYNEQFF. DNA of the CDR3: TGTGCCAGCACAGGGCCTAGCTCCTACAATGAGCAGTTCTTC.

This clone was seen more than once but under ten times. This chain connects TRBV5-1 to TRBJ2-1; the D is unclear. CDR1 SGHRS and CDR2 YFSETQ come from the germline V gene. This CDR3 has 16 residues. Trimming removed 2 bases from V and 2 bases from J, with 14 bases in between. The CDR3 DNA follows: TGCGCCAGCAGCTTCGCCCTTGATGGAACCTACAATGAGCAGTTCTTC. Translating gives CASSFALDGTYNEQFF.

The chain combines TRBV5-1 with TRBJ2-1; D is possibly TRBD2 (5 bases). The CDR3 extends over 19 amino acids. The germline CDR1 and CDR2 sequences are SGHRS and YFSETQ. With 4 bases removed from V and 0 bases from J, the gap between germline ends came to 23 bases. The CDR3 here is CASSRFPRDQRSSYNEQFF. Written as DNA, the CDR3 is TGCGCCAGCAGCCGTTTCCCCCGCGACCAGCGGAGCTCCTACAATGAGCAGTTCTTC.